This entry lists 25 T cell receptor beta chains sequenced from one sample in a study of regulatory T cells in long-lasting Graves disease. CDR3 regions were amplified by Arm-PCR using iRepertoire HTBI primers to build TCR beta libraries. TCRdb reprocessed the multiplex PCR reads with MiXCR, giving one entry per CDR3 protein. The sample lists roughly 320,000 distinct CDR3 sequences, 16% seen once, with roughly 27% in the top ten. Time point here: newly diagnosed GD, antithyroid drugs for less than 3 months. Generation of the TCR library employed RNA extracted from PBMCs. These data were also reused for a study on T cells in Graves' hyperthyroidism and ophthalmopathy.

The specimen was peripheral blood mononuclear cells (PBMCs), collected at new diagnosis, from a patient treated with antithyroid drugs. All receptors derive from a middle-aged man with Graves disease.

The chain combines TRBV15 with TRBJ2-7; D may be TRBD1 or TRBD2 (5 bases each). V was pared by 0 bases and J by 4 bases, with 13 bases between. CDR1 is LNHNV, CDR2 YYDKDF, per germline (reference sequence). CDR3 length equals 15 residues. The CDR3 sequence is CATSRDIGTPYEQYF. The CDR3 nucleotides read TGTGCCACCAGCAGAGATATCGGGACCCCATACGAGCAGTACTTC.

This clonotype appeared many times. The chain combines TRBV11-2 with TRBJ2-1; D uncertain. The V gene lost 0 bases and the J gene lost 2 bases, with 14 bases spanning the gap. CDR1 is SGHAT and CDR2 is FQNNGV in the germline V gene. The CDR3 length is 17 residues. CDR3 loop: CASSLDLQAGTYNEQFF. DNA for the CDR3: TGTGCCAGCAGCTTAGATCTGCAGGCAGGAACCTACAATGAGCAGTTCTTC.

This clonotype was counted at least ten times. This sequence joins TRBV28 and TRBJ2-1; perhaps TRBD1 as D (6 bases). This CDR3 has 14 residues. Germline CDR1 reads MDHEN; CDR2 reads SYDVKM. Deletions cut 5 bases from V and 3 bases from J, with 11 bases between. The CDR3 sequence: CASSPRGFYNEQFF. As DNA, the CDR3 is TGTGCCAGCAGTCCCAGGGGTTTCTACAATGAGCAGTTCTTC.

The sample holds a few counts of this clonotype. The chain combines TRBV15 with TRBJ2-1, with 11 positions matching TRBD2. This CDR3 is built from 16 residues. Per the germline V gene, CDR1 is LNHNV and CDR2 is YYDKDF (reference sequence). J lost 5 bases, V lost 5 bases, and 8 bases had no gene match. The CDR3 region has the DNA TGTGCCACCAGCGCCCAACTAGCGGGGGAGCACAATGAGCAGTTCTTC. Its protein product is CATSAQLAGEHNEQFF.

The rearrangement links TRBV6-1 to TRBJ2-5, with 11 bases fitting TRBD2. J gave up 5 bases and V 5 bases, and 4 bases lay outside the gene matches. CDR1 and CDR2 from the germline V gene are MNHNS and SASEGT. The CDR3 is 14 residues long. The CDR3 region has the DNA TGTGCCAGCAGTCCGTCTAGCGGGGGGGAGACCCAGTACTTC. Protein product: CASSPSSGGETQYF.

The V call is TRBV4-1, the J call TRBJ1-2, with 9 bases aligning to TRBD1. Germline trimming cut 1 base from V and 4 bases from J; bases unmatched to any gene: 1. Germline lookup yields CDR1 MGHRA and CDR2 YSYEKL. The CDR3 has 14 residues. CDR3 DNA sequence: TGCGCCAGCAGCCAAGGACAGGGGGGCTATGGCTACACCTTC. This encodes CASSQGQGGYGYTF.

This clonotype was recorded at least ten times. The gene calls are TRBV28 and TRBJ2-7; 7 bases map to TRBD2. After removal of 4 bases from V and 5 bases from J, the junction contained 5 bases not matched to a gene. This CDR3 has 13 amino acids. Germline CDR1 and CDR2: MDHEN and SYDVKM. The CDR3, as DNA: TGTGCCAGCAGTTCACCAGGACTAGACGAGCAGTACTTC. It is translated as CASSSPGLDEQYF.

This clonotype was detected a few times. In DNA, the CDR3 is TGTGCCAGCAGCTTACAAGCCCTCGGGGAGCAGTACTTC. It encodes CASSLQALGEQYF. The V and J genes are TRBV7-2 and TRBJ2-7; no clear D. Trimming took off 2 bases at V and 7 bases at J, with 12 bases between the two ends. Germline V gene data show CDR1 as SGHTA and CDR2 as FQGNSA. The CDR3 spans 13 residues. Full variable domain (remainder filled in from reference TRBV7-2 and TRBJ2-7): GAGVSQSPSNKVTEKGKDVELRCDPISGHTALYWYRQSLGQGLEFLIYFQGNSAPDKSGLPSDRFSAERTGGSVSTLTIQRTQQEDSAVYLCASSLQALGEQYFGPGTRLTVT.

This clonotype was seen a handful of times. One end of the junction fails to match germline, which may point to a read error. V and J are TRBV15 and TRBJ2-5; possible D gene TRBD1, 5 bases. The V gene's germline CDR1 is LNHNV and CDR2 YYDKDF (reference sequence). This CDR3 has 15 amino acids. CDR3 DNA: TGTGCCACCAGCGCCCAGGGAAGGGGTGAAGAGGCCCAGTACTTC. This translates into CATSAQGRGEEAQYF.

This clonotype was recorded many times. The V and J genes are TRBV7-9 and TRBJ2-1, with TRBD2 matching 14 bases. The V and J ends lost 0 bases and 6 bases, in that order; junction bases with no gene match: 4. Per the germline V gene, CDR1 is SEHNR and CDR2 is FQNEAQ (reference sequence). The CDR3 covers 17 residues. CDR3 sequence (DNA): TGTGCCAGCAGCTTAGCGCTAGGACTAGCGGGAGGCAATGAGCAGTTCTTC. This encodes CASSLALGLAGGNEQFF.

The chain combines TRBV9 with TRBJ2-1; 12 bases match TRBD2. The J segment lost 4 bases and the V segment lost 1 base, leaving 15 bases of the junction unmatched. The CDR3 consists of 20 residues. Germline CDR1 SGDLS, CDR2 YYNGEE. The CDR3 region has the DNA TGTGCCAGCAGCGTACAGGCCCTCCCCCGGACTAGCGGGAAATACAATGAGCAGTTCTTC. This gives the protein CASSVQALPRTSGKYNEQFF.

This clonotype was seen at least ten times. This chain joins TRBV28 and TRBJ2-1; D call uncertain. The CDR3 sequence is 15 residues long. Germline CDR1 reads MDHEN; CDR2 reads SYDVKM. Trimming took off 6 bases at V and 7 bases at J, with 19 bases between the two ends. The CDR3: CASSSTGFGVNEQFF. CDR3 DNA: TGTGCCAGCAGCTCGACCGGGTTTGGAGTTAATGAGCAGTTCTTC.

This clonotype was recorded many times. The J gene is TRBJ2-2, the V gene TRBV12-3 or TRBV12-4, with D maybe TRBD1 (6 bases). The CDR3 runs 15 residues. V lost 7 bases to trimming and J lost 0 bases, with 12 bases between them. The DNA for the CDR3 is TGTGCCAGCATAAGGGGGTTCTCGAACACCGGGGAGCTGTTTTTT. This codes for CASIRGFSNTGELFF.

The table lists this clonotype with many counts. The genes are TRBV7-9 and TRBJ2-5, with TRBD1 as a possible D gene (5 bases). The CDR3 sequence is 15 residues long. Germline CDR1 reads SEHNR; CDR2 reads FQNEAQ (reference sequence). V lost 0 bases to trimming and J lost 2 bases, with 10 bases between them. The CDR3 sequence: CASSLAIDSQETQYF. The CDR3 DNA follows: TGTGCCAGCAGCTTAGCCATCGACAGTCAAGAGACCCAGTACTTC.

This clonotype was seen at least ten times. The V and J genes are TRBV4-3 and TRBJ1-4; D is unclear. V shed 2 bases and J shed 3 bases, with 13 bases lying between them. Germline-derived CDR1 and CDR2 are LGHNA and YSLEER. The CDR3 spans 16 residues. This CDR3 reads CASSQHPQSANEKLFF. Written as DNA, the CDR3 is TGCGCCAGCAGCCAACATCCACAAAGCGCTAATGAAAAACTGTTTTTT.

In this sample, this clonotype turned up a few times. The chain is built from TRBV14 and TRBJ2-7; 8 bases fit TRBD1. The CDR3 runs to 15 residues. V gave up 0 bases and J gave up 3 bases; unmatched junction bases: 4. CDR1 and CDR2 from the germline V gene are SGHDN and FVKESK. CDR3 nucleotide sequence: TGTGCCAGCAGCCAAGATTTTGGACAGGGCTACGAGCAGTACTTC. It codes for CASSQDFGQGYEQYF.

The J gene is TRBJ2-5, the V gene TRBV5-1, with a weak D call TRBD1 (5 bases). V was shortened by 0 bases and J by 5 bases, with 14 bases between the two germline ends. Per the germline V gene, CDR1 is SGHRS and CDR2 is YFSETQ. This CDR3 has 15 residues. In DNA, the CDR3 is TGCGCCAGCAGCTTGGAGTTCAGGGTTGGGGAGACCCAGTACTTC. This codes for CASSLEFRVGETQYF.

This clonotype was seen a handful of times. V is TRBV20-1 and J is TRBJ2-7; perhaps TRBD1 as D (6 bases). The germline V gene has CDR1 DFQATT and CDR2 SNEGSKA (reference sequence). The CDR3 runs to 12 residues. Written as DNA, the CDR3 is TGCTCGACCGGCCGGGACATCTACGAGCAGTACTTC. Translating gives CSTGRDIYEQYF.

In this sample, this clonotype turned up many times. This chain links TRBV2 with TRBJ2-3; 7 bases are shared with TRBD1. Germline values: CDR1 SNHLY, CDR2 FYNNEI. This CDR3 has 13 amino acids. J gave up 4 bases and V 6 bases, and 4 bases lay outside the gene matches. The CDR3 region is CASRDDRADTQYF. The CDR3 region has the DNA TGTGCCAGCAGGGACGACAGGGCAGATACGCAGTATTTT.

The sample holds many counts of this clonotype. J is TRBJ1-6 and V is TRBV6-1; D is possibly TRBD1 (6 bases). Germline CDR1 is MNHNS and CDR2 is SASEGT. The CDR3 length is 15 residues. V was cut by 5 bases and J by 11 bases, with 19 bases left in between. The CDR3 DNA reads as TGTGCCAGCAGTCCCTTTGTAGGGGGGGAAACACCCCTCCACTTT. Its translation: CASSPFVGGETPLHF.

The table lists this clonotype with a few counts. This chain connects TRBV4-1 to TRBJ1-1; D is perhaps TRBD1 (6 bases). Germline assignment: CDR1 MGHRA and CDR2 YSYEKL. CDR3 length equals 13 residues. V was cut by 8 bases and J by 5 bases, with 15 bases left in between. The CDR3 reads CASGGGRWTEAFF. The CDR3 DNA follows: TGCGCCAGCGGTGGGGGGCGGTGGACTGAAGCTTTCTTT.

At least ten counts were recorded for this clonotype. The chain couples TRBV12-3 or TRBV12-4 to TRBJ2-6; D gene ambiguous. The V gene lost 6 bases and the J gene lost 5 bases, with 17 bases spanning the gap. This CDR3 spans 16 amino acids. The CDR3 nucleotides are TGTGCCAGCAGACCGGTACCCCCTGGGAGGGCCAACGTCCTGACTTTC. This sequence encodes CASRPVPPGRANVLTF.

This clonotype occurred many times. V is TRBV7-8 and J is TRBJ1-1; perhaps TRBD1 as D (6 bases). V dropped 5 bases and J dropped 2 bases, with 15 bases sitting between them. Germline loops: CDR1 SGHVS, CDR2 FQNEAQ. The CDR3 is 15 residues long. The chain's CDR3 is CASSRDRSQNTEAFF. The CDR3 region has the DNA TGTGCCAGCAGCAGAGACAGGAGCCAAAACACTGAAGCTTTCTTT.

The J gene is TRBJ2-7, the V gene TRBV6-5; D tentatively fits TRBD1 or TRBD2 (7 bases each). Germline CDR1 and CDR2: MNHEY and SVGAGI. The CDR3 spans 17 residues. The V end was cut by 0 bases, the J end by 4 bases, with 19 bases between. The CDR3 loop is CASSYSNPQGGVYEQYF. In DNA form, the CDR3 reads TGTGCCAGCAGTTACTCGAACCCCCAGGGGGGGGTGTACGAGCAGTACTTC.

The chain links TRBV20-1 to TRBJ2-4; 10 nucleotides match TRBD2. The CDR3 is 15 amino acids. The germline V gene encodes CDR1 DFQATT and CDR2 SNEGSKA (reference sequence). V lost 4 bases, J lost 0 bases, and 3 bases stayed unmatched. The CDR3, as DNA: TGCAGTGCTATAAGACTAGCGGGAGCCAAAAACATTCAGTACTTC. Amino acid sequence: CSAIRLAGAKNIQYF.